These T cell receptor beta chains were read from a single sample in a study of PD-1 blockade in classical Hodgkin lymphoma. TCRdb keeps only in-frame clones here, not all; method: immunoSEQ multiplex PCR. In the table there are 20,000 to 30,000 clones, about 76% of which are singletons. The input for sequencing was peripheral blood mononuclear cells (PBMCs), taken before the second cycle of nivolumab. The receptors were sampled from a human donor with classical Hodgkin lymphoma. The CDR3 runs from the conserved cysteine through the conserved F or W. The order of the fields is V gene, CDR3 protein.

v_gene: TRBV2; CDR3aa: CASSPRQGYGYTF
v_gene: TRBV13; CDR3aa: CASSLEARGEGYTF
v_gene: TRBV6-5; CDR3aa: CASRPQGNWRYGYTF
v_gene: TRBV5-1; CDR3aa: CASSLGDRGVNEQFF
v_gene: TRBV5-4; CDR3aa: CASSNPQGITEAFF
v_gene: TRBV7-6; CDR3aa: CASSDRRGGGFPSGEQYF
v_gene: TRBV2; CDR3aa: CASSDNTLETVYGYTF
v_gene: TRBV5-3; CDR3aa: CARSPGTSDSYEQYF
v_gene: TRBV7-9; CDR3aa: CASSAGALHVGNQPQHF
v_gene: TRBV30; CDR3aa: CAWNRQSYEQFF
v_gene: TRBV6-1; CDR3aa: CASSVAQGANYEQYF
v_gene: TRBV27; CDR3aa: CASSQQTSGLFYEQYF
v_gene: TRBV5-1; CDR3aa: CASSPTGSHNEKLFF
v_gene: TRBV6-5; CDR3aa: CASSKLRGDTGELFF
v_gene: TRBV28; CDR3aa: CASRPVYEETQYF
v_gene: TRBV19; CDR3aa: CASIRDREVSMEGTEAFF
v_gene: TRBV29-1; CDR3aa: CSVCQGDTEAFF
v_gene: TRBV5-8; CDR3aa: CATKPGRGLQYF
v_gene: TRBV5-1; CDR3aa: CASSLGGARNNEQFF
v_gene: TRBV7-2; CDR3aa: CASSQHQPTPLHF
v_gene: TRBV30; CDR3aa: CAWSPHDSPLHF
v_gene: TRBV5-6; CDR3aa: CASSLAQGSAGNQPQHF
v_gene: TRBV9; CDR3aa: CASSGGLAGGETQYF
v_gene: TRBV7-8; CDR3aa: CASSLSNWGPGAYEQYF
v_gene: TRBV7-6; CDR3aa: CASSLGPRSNQPQHF
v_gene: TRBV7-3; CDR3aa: CASSLNGPRDPHGQFF
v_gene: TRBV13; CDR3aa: CASSLGGADANTGELFF
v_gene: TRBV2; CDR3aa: CASSGDRGRANEKLFF
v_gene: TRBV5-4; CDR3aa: CASSLGGYSTEAFF
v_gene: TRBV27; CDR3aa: CASSLTGQHQPQHF
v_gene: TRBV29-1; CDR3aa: CSVGGQEGQTTYEQYF
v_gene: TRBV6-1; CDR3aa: CASSRTERRYGYTF
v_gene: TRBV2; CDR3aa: CASSGGTVVSVEQYF
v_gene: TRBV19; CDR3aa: CASSHRGSNQPQHF
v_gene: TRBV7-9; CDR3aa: CASTTGINSPLHF
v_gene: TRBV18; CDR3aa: CASSPGLAGERETQYF
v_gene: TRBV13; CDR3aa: CASSSWLAGEGDTQYF
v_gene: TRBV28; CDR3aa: CASSTTGVTYQGGHTGYTF
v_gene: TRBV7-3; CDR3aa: CASSPGSGAALGGYTF
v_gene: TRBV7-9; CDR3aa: CASSSPDRGLNEQYF
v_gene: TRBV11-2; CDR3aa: CASSLPDRQGRATFYEQYF
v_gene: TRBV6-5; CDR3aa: CASSRSGSGLEQYF
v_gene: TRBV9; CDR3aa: CASSGGEGIQGIYGYTF
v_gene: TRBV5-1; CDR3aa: CASSEHRDSGANVLTF